These 30 T cell receptor beta chains share one sample of origin, sequenced in a study of T-cell reconstitution after alpha-beta-depleted transplantation in children listed by TCRdb under 2016. The sample's treatment or condition, from its label and the paper: allogeneic hematopoietic cell transplantation with graft depleted of TCRalphabeta T cells and CD19 B cells. Library construction relied on PCR. The listed sequencing device is Illumina HiSeq 2500. Molecular barcoding was employed in the preparation of TCR libraries, with unique molecular identifiers being used to normalize TCRbeta repertoire quantification. TCRdb's own reprocessing of the public reads used fastp at Q25 and MiXCR and kept productive beta chains. Under each unique CDR3 protein, matching rows form one entry showing the most common genes and DNA. Here the sample has approximately 1,000,000 distinct CDR3 sequences; roughly 29% occur a single time. 25% to 35% of the sample is in the top ten clones.

This sample comprised PBMCs, mostly from graft donor cells, obtained 360 days after TCRalphabeta/CD19-depleted stem cell transplant. Receptor source: a boy under two years old who had a stem cell transplant for SCID, so the T cells may come from the graft donor.

This clonotype has just one count. The genes are TRBV12-3 or TRBV12-4 and TRBJ2-1; D could derive from TRBD1 or TRBD2 (6 bases each). The CDR3 consists of 15 residues. V lost 7 bases and J lost 1, with 14 bases in between. CDR3 residues: CASTEGGISYNEQFF. The CDR3 nucleotides are TGTGCCAGCACCGAAGGGGGGATTTCCTACAATGAGCAGTTCTTC.

The chain links TRBV4-3 to TRBJ2-1; no clear D gene. CDR1 and CDR2 (germline): LGHNA, YSLEER. V was shortened by 1 base and J by 0 bases, with 10 bases between the two germline ends. There are 16 residues in the CDR3. In nucleotides, the CDR3 is TGCGCCAGCAGCCAAGTGGCCGGACGCTCCTACAATGAGCAGTTCTTC. Residues: CASSQVAGRSYNEQFF.

This clonotype has ten or more counts. The CDR3 reads CASSQDVRSYEQYF. The CDR3 DNA sequence: TGCGCCAGCAGCCAAGATGTGCGCTCCTACGAGCAGTACTTC. The chain is built from TRBV4-3 and TRBJ2-7; D remains ambiguous. The CDR3 covers 14 residues. Trimming took 0 bases from V and 0 from J, leaving 6 bases between them. Germline-derived CDR1 and CDR2 are LGHNA and YSLEER.

This chain joins TRBV5-1 and TRBJ1-1; TRBD1 might be the D (5 bases). V was trimmed by 4 bases and J by 8 bases, leaving 12 bases between them. The CDR3 has 12 amino acids. Germline loops: CDR1 SGHRS, CDR2 YFSETQ. The CDR3, as DNA: TGCGCCAGCAGCGCGCCGGGACGGGAAGCTTTCTTT. The encoded protein is CASSAPGREAFF.

This clonotype has only a few counts. J is TRBJ2-5 and V is TRBV5-1; tentative D call: TRBD1 (5 bases). Germline V gene data show CDR1 as SGHRS and CDR2 as YFSETQ. The CDR3 has 14 amino acids. The V end lost 5 bases, the J end lost 2 bases, and 13 bases lay between the germline ends. In nucleotides, the CDR3 is TGCGCCAGCAGACCGACAGAAGCACAAGAGACCCAGTACTTC. Its translation is CASRPTEAQETQYF.

The genes are TRBV12-3 or TRBV12-4 and TRBJ1-6, with D possibly TRBD1 on 5 matching bases. CDR3 length: 15 amino acids. V shed 3 bases and J shed 4 bases, with 10 bases lying between them. The CDR3 reads CASSFWGGYNSPLHF. The CDR3 nucleotides are TGTGCCAGCAGTTTTTGGGGGGGGTATAATTCACCCCTCCACTTT.

V is TRBV28 and J is TRBJ2-2; TRBD2 matches 7 bases. The germline V gene encodes CDR1 MDHEN and CDR2 SYDVKM. This CDR3 is 16 amino acids long. The V and J ends lost 5 bases and 3 bases, in that order; junction bases with no gene match: 9. The CDR3 sequence: CASSGLGGGYTGELFF. CDR3 nucleotides: TGTGCCAGCAGTGGCCTGGGGGGGGGTTACACCGGGGAGCTGTTTTTT. Combining the CDR3 with reference TRBV28 and TRBJ2-2 gives the whole variable domain DVKVTQSSRYLVKRTGEKVFLECVQDMDHENMFWYRQDPGLGLRLIYFSYDVKMKEKGDIPEGYSVSREKKERFSLILESASTNQTSMYLCASSGLGGGYTGELFFGEGSRLTVL.

The J gene is TRBJ1-4, the V gene TRBV6-5; D unclear. V lost 2 bases and J 10 bases, leaving 8 bases between the germline ends. The germline gives CDR1 MNHEY, CDR2 SVGAGI. The CDR3 loop spans 12 amino acids. CDR3: CASSYGRGKLFF. In DNA form, the CDR3 reads TGTGCCAGCAGTTACGGCCGGGGAAAACTGTTTTTT.

This clonotype was seen more than once but under ten times. The V and J genes are TRBV2 and TRBJ2-7; D might be TRBD1 (6 bases). Germline CDR1 and CDR2: SNHLY and FYNNEI. V lost 4 bases to trimming and J lost 2 bases, with 12 bases between them. This CDR3 spans 14 amino acids. The CDR3 here is CASSGTVTTYEQYF. The DNA for the CDR3 is TGTGCCAGCAGTGGGACAGTTACAACCTACGAGCAGTACTTC.

This clonotype was seen a few times. The junction shows a germline mismatch at one end, possibly a read error. The genes are TRBV28 and TRBJ1-1; D unclear. CDR1 and CDR2 from the germline V gene are MDHEN and SYDVKM. The CDR3 runs 15 residues. The CDR3 DNA reads TGTGCCAGCAGTTTATATGGGAAGTTGAACCCTGAAGCTTTCTTT. Translated, it gives CASSLYGKLNPEAFF.

The V and J genes are TRBV20-1 and TRBJ2-3, with 7 bases lining up with TRBD1. V lost 3 bases, J lost 0 bases, and 3 bases stayed unmatched. This CDR3 is 14 amino acids long. The germline V gene encodes CDR1 DFQATT and CDR2 SNEGSKA (reference sequence). CDR3 sequence reads: CSASRGLSTDTQYF. For the CDR3, the DNA is TGCAGTGCTAGTAGGGGGCTTAGCACAGATACGCAGTATTTT.

This clonotype has a handful of counts. The chain carries TRBV20-1 and TRBJ2-1, with TRBD2 matching 8 bases. The CDR3 has 15 amino acids. Germline V gene data show CDR1 as DFQATT and CDR2 as SNEGSKA (reference sequence). The V segment lost 0 bases and the J segment 4 bases; nucleotides outside the gene matches: 5. The CDR3: CSARDLTSGYNEQFF. The CDR3, as DNA: TGCAGTGCTAGAGATCTAACTAGCGGATACAATGAGCAGTTCTTC.

This clonotype was seen only a few times. The V and J genes are TRBV5-1 and TRBJ1-1; 7 nucleotides match TRBD1. CDR1 and CDR2 from the germline V gene are SGHRS and YFSETQ. Losses at the gene ends were 5 bases for V and 4 bases for J; bases not matched to a gene: 8. CDR3 size: 14 residues. In nucleotides, the CDR3 is TGCGCCAGCAGGGGGGACAGCAGAGGCACTGAAGCTTTCTTT. Translating it yields CASRGDSRGTEAFF.

This clonotype came up a few times. V is TRBV12-3 or TRBV12-4 and J is TRBJ2-1; D possibly matches TRBD1 or TRBD2 (5 bases each). There are 15 residues in the CDR3. Trimming shortened V by 4 bases and J by 5 bases, and 15 bases separated the two germline ends. The CDR3: CASSYPGRGDNEQFF. CDR3 nucleotide sequence: TGTGCCAGCAGTTATCCAGGGAGAGGGGACAATGAGCAGTTCTTC.

This clonotype was counted a few times. The chain recombines TRBV29-1 with TRBJ2-3; D is possibly TRBD1 (5 bases). This CDR3 comprises 12 residues. Trimming took off 1 base at V and 6 bases at J, with 8 bases between the two ends. Germline assignment: CDR1 SQVTM and CDR2 ANQGSEA. The CDR3 region has the DNA TGCAGCGTTGAAGCGGACACGGATACGCAGTATTTT. This encodes CSVEADTDTQYF.

This clonotype showed up just a few times. This chain joins TRBV12-5 and TRBJ2-5; 7 positions agree with TRBD2. V was pared by 1 base and J by 2 bases, with 4 bases of the junction left unmatched. The CDR3 contains 15 residues. Germline V lookup: CDR1 LGHNT, CDR2 FRNRAP. CDR3 in DNA: TGTGCTAGTGGTTTGGCCAGGCGGGGGCAAGAGACCCAGTACTTC. Translating gives CASGLARRGQETQYF.

This clonotype was counted between two and nine times. This sequence joins TRBV20-1 and TRBJ1-3; the D gene is possibly TRBD1 (5 bases). V was clipped by 6 bases and J by 0 bases, with 12 bases between them. Per the germline V gene, CDR1 is DFQATT and CDR2 is SNEGSKA (reference sequence). This CDR3 is 14 amino acids long. The CDR3 DNA follows: TGCAGTGCCACGACAGAAAGCTCTGGAAACACCATATATTTT. Protein sequence: CSATTESSGNTIYF.

The sample holds many counts of this clonotype. The rearrangement joins TRBV12-3 or TRBV12-4 to TRBJ2-1, with a weak D call TRBD2 (5 bases). The CDR3 is 15 amino acids. Between the trimmed V and J ends, which lost 6 bases and 6 bases, there was a span of 18 bases. The CDR3, as DNA: TGTGCCAGCAGGCCCCGGGATCCCATGGCCAATGAGCAGTTCTTC. Amino acid sequence: CASRPRDPMANEQFF.

This clonotype was picked up a small number of times. V gene TRBV20-1 combines with J gene TRBJ2-5; unclear D gene. The CDR3 sequence is 12 residues long. CDR1 is DFQATT, CDR2 SNEGSKA, per germline (reference sequence). Trimming took 3 bases from V and 1 from J, leaving 6 bases between them. This CDR3 reads CSASRPQETQYF. The CDR3 region has the DNA TGCAGTGCTAGTAGGCCCCAAGAGACCCAGTACTTC.

This clonotype was recorded a few times. The DNA for the CDR3 is TGTGCCACGAGTGGCCCCCTCGAGCAGTACTTC. Translating it yields CATSGPLEQYF. V and J are TRBV10-3 and TRBJ2-7; D gene uncertain. Germline loops: CDR1 ENHRY, CDR2 SYGVKD. The CDR3 has 11 residues. The V and J ends lost 10 bases and 6 bases respectively, with 13 bases between them.

The genes are TRBV4-2 and TRBJ2-1; TRBD2 matches 13 bases. Trimming at V came to 2 bases and at J to 15 bases, leaving 13 bases not matched to a gene. The germline V gene has CDR1 LGHNA and CDR2 YNFKEQ. This CDR3 comprises 16 residues. The CDR3 protein is CASSQTEGLAGSEGFF. The CDR3 DNA reads as TGTGCCAGCAGCCAAACCGAGGGACTAGCGGGGAGCGAGGGGTTCTTC.

V is TRBV11-1 and J is TRBJ2-2; 11 positions agree with TRBD2. This CDR3 contains 20 residues. Germline assignment: CDR1 SGHAT and CDR2 FQDESV (reference sequence). The V segment lost 2 bases and the J segment 5 bases; nucleotides outside the gene matches: 16. The CDR3 here is CASSLLLGLAVQITTGELFF. The CDR3 nucleotides are TGTGCCAGCAGCTTACTTTTGGGACTAGCGGTACAAATTACTACCGGGGAGCTGTTTTTT.

The J gene is TRBJ2-2, the V gene TRBV5-1; 8 bases are a match to TRBD1. Germline CDR1 and CDR2: SGHRS and YFSETQ. The CDR3 length is 16 residues. V trimming: 0 bases; J trimming: 2 bases; junction bases outside the gene matches: 3. The CDR3 reads CASSLGDRFNTGELFF. The CDR3 DNA is TGCGCCAGCAGCTTGGGGGACAGGTTTAACACCGGGGAGCTGTTTTTT.

There are a few counts of this clonotype. The V and J genes are TRBV27 and TRBJ2-7, with 9 positions matching TRBD2. The CDR3 covers 15 residues. Germline loops: CDR1 MNHEY, CDR2 SMNVEV (reference sequence). J was trimmed by 0 bases and V by 8 bases; bases with no gene match: 8. As DNA, the CDR3 is TGTGCCAGCCGGTTTAGCGGGGGTTACTCCTACGAGCAGTACTTC. Amino acid sequence: CASRFSGGYSYEQYF.

The J gene is TRBJ2-5, the V gene TRBV18; the D is unclear. The CDR3 runs to 16 residues. Germline values: CDR1 KGHSH, CDR2 LQKENI. The V and J ends lost 2 bases and 4 bases respectively, with 17 bases between them. CDR3 in DNA: TGTGCCAGCTCACCAGTCGGTGGGCCAGCTTCAGAGACCCAGTACTTC. Translated: CASSPVGGPASETQYF.

This chain connects TRBV20-1 to TRBJ2-5; TRBD1 agrees at 7 bases. With 4 bases clipped from V and 2 bases from J, the junction kept 7 bases outside the gene matches. The CDR3 sequence is 14 residues long. Germline loops: CDR1 DFQATT, CDR2 SNEGSKA (reference sequence). The CDR3 region is CSAKGGPLQETQYF. Here the CDR3 DNA reads TGCAGTGCTAAAGGGGGCCCTCTTCAAGAGACCCAGTACTTC.

The rearrangement links TRBV12-3 or TRBV12-4 to TRBJ1-2; 7 bases align to TRBD1. With 6 bases clipped from V and 4 bases from J, the junction kept 5 bases outside the gene matches. This CDR3 has 13 amino acids. CDR3 nucleotides: TGTGCCAGCAGCCGGGGGACAGCCTATGGCTACACCTTC. Its protein is CASSRGTAYGYTF.

The chain combines TRBV7-2 with TRBJ2-4; 7 bases fit TRBD1. The CDR3 spans 16 residues. V shed 5 bases, J shed 1 base, and the junction held 8 bases outside the gene matches. Germline V lookup: CDR1 SGHTA, CDR2 FQGNSA. DNA of the CDR3: TGTGCCAGCAGCCTCGAGACAGGGAGCGCCAAAAACATTCAGTACTTC. The encoded protein is CASSLETGSAKNIQYF.

The chain is built from TRBV6-2 or TRBV6-3 and TRBJ2-5; maybe TRBD1 (5 bases). The V end was cut by 5 bases, the J end by 7 bases, with 8 bases between. The CDR3 contains 11 residues. CDR1 and CDR2 (germline): MNHEY, SVGEGT. The CDR3 loop reads CASSGAWTQYF. CDR3 DNA: TGTGCCAGCAGTGGGGCCTGGACCCAGTACTTC.

This clonotype was counted many times. This chain uses TRBV7-9 with TRBJ1-1, with D perhaps TRBD1 (5 bases). This CDR3 comprises 15 residues. V was shortened by 1 base and J by 3 bases, with 12 bases between the two germline ends. In germline, CDR1 is SEHNR, CDR2 FQNEAQ (reference sequence). CDR3 loop: CASSLGWGDHTEAFF. For the CDR3, the DNA is TGTGCCAGCAGCTTAGGTTGGGGGGACCACACTGAAGCTTTCTTT.